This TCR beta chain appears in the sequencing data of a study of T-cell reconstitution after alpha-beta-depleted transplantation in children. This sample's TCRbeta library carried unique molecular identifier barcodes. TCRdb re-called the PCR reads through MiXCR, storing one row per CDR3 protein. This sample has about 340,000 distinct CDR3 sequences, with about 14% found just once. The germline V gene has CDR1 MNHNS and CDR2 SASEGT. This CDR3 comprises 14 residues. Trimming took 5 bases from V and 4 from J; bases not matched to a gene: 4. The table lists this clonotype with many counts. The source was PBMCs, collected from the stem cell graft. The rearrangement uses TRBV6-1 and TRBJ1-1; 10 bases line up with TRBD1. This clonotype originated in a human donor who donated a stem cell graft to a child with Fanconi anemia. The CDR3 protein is CASSPGTGVTEAFF. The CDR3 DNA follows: TGTGCCAGCAGTCCAGGGACAGGGGTCACTGAAGCTTTCTTT.